The 7 T cell receptor beta chains reported below all come from one sample, sequenced in a study of T-cell memory formation after mild COVID-19. TCRdb analysed the 5' RACE reads with MiXCR anew, one entry per CDR3 protein. This sample has fewer than 350,000 distinct CDR3 sequences, with about 15% found just once. The specimen sequenced was PBMCs or a T cell subset sorted from them (not recorded which). The source of these receptors is a man aged 18 to 30 who had mild COVID-19 (a few samples of this study predate the infection). Cell type and time point are not known.

This clonotype was detected ten times or more. The chain uses TRBV5-5 and TRBJ1-6, with 8 bases matching TRBD1. After removal of 2 bases from V and 7 bases from J, the junction contained 2 bases not matched to a gene. The length of the CDR3 is 14 residues. Germline lookup yields CDR1 SGHKS and CDR2 YYEKEE (reference sequence). This CDR3 is CASSFPGGNSPLHF. CDR3 DNA sequence: TGTGCCAGCAGCTTCCCAGGGGGCAATTCACCCCTCCACTTT.

This clonotype was seen a handful of times. The chain is built from TRBV7-2 and TRBJ1-1; D unresolved. The germline V gene encodes CDR1 SGHTA and CDR2 FQGNSA. Trimming took off 3 bases at V and 0 bases at J, with 14 bases between the two ends. The CDR3 length is 16 residues. CDR3 in DNA: TGTGCCAGCAGCTTGGGATCGACGGAACTGAACACTGAAGCTTTCTTT. Its translation is CASSLGSTELNTEAFF.

V gene TRBV12-5 combines with J gene TRBJ1-5, with a weak D call TRBD1 (6 bases). The germline V gene has CDR1 LGHNT and CDR2 FRNRAP. The V end lost 8 bases, the J end lost 9 bases, and 8 bases lay between the germline ends. The CDR3 sequence is 10 residues long. The CDR3 region is CASRGGPQHF. CDR3 bases: TGTGCTAGTCGAGGGGGGCCCCAGCATTTT.

This clonotype came up many times. The CDR3 DNA reads TGCGCCAGCAGCCAATTCAGGGGCGAACGGGGGGGAACCCTAGCCAAAAACATTCAGTACTTC. Amino acid sequence: CASSQFRGERGGTLAKNIQYF. The chain joins TRBV4-3 to TRBJ2-4; TRBD2 matches at 8 bases. The V and J ends lost 2 bases and 0 bases, in that order; junction bases with no gene match: 18. This CDR3 region has 21 residues. The germline V gene encodes CDR1 LGHNA and CDR2 YSLEER.

This clonotype was observed a handful of times. This chain uses TRBV28 with TRBJ2-1; 8 bases are a match to TRBD1. The germline V gene has CDR1 MDHEN and CDR2 SYDVKM. This CDR3 spans 14 amino acids. V trimming: 4 bases; J trimming: 7 bases; junction bases outside the gene matches: 6. CDR3 nucleotide sequence: TGTGCCAGCAGTTGGCAGGGGGCTGCGAATGAGCAGTTCTTC. Translating it yields CASSWQGAANEQFF.

This clonotype came up a few times. The rearrangement links TRBV4-1 to TRBJ2-1, with D perhaps matching TRBD1 (7 bases). The CDR3 spans 15 residues. Trimming shortened V by 1 base and J by 4 bases, and 11 bases separated the two germline ends. Germline values: CDR1 MGHRA, CDR2 YSYEKL. CDR3 DNA sequence: TGCGCCAGCAGCCAAGCCCAGGGGGGATACAATGAGCAGTTCTTC. Translated: CASSQAQGGYNEQFF.

The rearrangement links TRBV6-6 to TRBJ1-1; D remains unclear. The length of the CDR3 is 15 residues. V was clipped by 6 bases and J by 1 base, with 15 bases between them. CDR1 is MNHNY, CDR2 SVGAGI, per germline (reference sequence). CDR3 sequence: CASSQLQGTNTEAFF. CDR3 in DNA: TGTGCCAGCAGCCAGCTTCAAGGTACGAACACTGAAGCTTTCTTT.